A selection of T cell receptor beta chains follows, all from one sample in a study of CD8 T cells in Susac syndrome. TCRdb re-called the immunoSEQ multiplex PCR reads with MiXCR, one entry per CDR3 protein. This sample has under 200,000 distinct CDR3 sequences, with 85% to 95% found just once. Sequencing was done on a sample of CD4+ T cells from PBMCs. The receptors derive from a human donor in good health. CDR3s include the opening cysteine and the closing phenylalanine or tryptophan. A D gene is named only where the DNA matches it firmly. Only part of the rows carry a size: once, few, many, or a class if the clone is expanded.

CDR3 protein: CASAGTDFYEQYF
CDR3 DNA: TGTGCCAGTGCCGGGACGGACTTCTACGAGCAGTACTTC
clone size: NA
D gene: NA
J gene: TRBJ2-7
V gene: TRBV7-9

CDR3 protein: CASSILGTEAFF
CDR3 DNA: TGTGCCAGTAGTATTCTGGGCACTGAAGCTTTCTTT
clone size: once
D gene: NA
J gene: TRBJ1-1
V gene: TRBV19

CDR3 protein: CASSPQKYEQYF
CDR3 DNA: TGTGCCAGCTCACCCCAGAAGTACGAGCAGTACTTC
clone size: NA
D gene: NA
J gene: TRBJ2-7
V gene: TRBV18

CDR3 protein: CASSTGGRAYEQYF
CDR3 DNA: TGTGCCAGCTCAACGGGCGGACGCGCCTACGAGCAGTACTTC
clone size: NA
D gene: NA
J gene: TRBJ2-7
V gene: TRBV27

CDR3 protein: CSVDRSGGVETQYF
CDR3 DNA: TGCAGCGTTGACCGCAGCGGGGGGGTGGAGACCCAGTACTTC
clone size: NA
D gene: TRBD2
J gene: TRBJ2-5
V gene: TRBV29-1

CDR3 protein: CASSRGSSTGELFF
CDR3 DNA: TGTGCCAGCAGTCGCGGGAGTTCGACCGGGGAGCTGTTTTTT
clone size: NA
D gene: TRBD2
J gene: TRBJ2-2
V gene: TRBV3-1

CDR3 protein: CASSTPARETQYF
CDR3 DNA: TGTGCCAGTAGTACCCCCGCCCGAGAGACCCAGTACTTC
clone size: NA
D gene: NA
J gene: TRBJ2-5
V gene: TRBV19

CDR3 protein: CSVLPSTGQTAQYF
CDR3 DNA: TGCAGCGTTCTCCCCTCTACAGGTCAGACGGCCCAGTACTTC
clone size: NA
D gene: NA
J gene: TRBJ2-5
V gene: TRBV29-1

CDR3 protein: CSALDGLAGVRLDTQYF
CDR3 DNA: TGCAGTGCTTTAGACGGACTAGCGGGGGTACGACTTGATACGCAGTATTTT
clone size: NA
D gene: TRBD2
J gene: TRBJ2-3
V gene: TRBV20-1

CDR3 protein: CSAMDRGNQPQHF
CDR3 DNA: TGCAGTGCTATGGACAGGGGCAATCAGCCCCAGCATTTT
clone size: NA
D gene: TRBD1
J gene: TRBJ1-5
V gene: TRBV20-1

CDR3 protein: CASSSRSLQYF
CDR3 DNA: TGTGCCAGCAGTTCCAGGTCCCTTCAGTACTTC
clone size: NA
D gene: NA
J gene: TRBJ2-4
V gene: TRBV12-3/TRBV12-4

CDR3 protein: CASSSGTGSVTDTQYF
CDR3 DNA: TGTGCCAGCAGCTCAGGCACAGGGTCAGTCACAGATACGCAGTATTTT
clone size: NA
D gene: NA
J gene: TRBJ2-3
V gene: TRBV11-2

CDR3 protein: CSARDAGGLGETQYF
CDR3 DNA: TGCAGTGCTAGAGATGCGGGGGGCCTGGGGGAGACCCAGTACTTC
clone size: NA
D gene: TRBD2
J gene: TRBJ2-5
V gene: TRBV20-1

CDR3 protein: CASSQEWVSRNNEQFF
CDR3 DNA: TGTGCCAGCAGCCAAGAGTGGGTAAGCAGGAACAATGAGCAGTTCTTC
clone size: NA
D gene: NA
J gene: TRBJ2-1
V gene: TRBV14

CDR3 protein: CSAQTGVSGANVLTF
CDR3 DNA: TGCAGCGCCCAGACGGGGGTTTCTGGGGCCAACGTCCTGACTTTC
clone size: NA
D gene: NA
J gene: TRBJ2-6
V gene: TRBV29-1

CDR3 protein: CASSSIAGDTDTQYF
CDR3 DNA: TGTGCCAGCAGTTCCATAGCGGGGGACACAGATACGCAGTATTTT
clone size: NA
D gene: TRBD2
J gene: TRBJ2-3
V gene: TRBV6-2/TRBV6-3

CDR3 protein: CASSQGEGPIQRNEQFF
CDR3 DNA: TGCGCCAGCAGTCAAGGGGAAGGGCCTATTCAAAGAAATGAGCAGTTCTTC
clone size: NA
D gene: NA
J gene: TRBJ2-1
V gene: TRBV23-1

CDR3 protein: CASSLEHLGQETQYF
CDR3 DNA: TGCGCCAGCAGCTTGGAGCATCTCGGCCAAGAGACCCAGTACTTC
clone size: NA
D gene: NA
J gene: TRBJ2-5
V gene: TRBV5-1

CDR3 protein: CASSLGGMRAFF
CDR3 DNA: TGTGCCAGCAGCCTGGGGGGGATGAGAGCTTTCTTT
clone size: NA
D gene: NA
J gene: TRBJ1-1
V gene: TRBV6-5

CDR3 protein: CASSFGQDGEEYF
CDR3 DNA: TGTGCCAGCAGTTTCGGGCAGGATGGAGAAGAGTACTTC
clone size: NA
D gene: NA
J gene: TRBJ2-7
V gene: TRBV12-3/TRBV12-4

CDR3 protein: CASSRAGTVNQPQHF
CDR3 DNA: TGTGCCAGCAGCCGAGCCGGGACTGTCAATCAGCCCCAGCATTTT
clone size: once
D gene: NA
J gene: TRBJ1-5
V gene: TRBV6-5

CDR3 protein: CASSLSLPGINEQFF
CDR3 DNA: TGTGCCAGCAGTTTATCGCTACCGGGGATCAATGAGCAGTTCTTC
clone size: once
D gene: NA
J gene: TRBJ2-1
V gene: TRBV27

CDR3 protein: CASSVASQGRGSPLHF
CDR3 DNA: TGTGCCAGCAGCGTAGCGTCTCAGGGAAGAGGATCACCCCTCCACTTT
clone size: NA
D gene: NA
J gene: TRBJ1-6
V gene: TRBV9

CDR3 protein: CASSKQGSVNSPLHF
CDR3 DNA: TGTGCCAGCAGCAAACAGGGTTCAGTAAATTCACCCCTCCACTTT
clone size: NA
D gene: NA
J gene: TRBJ1-6
V gene: TRBV5-6

CDR3 protein: CASSLDRDSYGYTF
CDR3 DNA: TGTGCCAGCAGCTTAGACAGGGATAGTTATGGCTACACCTTC
clone size: NA
D gene: TRBD1
J gene: TRBJ1-2
V gene: TRBV7-3